The source of this T cell receptor (beta chain) is a study of beta chain features in type 1 diabetes. Study overall: Sorted cells examined across all samples numbered around 110,000,000.

This clone was observed a handful of times. Its antigen is unidentified. All of the isolated RNA was reverse transcribed, so expressed TCRB transcripts were sequenced. Profiled with immunoSEQ multiplex PCR; TCRdb holds only in-frame clones, not every one. The table has 130,000 to 150,000 clones, 7% to 10% seen once; the top ten hold roughly 0.74%. Notes on the study in general: Cells expressing TCR highly could be over-represented by cDNA sequencing.

Purities over 98% were achieved in all sorted populations. Germline V gives CDR1 MNHNY, CDR2 SVGAGI (reference sequence). The CDR3 is made up of 15 amino acids. V was clipped by 5 bases and J by 8 bases; unmatched bases: 9. J is TRBJ1-1 and V is TRBV6-6, with TRBD1 matching 12 bases. This receptor was obtained from a young man in good health. The sequenced sample was central memory CD4+ T cells from blood. The CDR3: CASSTPGQGASEAFF. In nucleotides, the CDR3 is TGTGCCAGCAGTACACCGGGACAGGGGGCTTCCGAAGCTTTCTTT.